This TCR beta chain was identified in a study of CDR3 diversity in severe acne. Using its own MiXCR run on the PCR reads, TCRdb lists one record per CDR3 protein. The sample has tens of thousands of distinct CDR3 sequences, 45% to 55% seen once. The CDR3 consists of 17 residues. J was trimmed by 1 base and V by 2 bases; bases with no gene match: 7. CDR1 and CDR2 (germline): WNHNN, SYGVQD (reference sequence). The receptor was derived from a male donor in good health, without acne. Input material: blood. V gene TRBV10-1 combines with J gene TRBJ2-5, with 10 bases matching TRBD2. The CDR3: CASSEVLAGVLQETQYF. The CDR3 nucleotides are TGCGCCAGCAGTGAGGTCCTAGCGGGGGTGCTCCAAGAGACCCAGTACTTC.